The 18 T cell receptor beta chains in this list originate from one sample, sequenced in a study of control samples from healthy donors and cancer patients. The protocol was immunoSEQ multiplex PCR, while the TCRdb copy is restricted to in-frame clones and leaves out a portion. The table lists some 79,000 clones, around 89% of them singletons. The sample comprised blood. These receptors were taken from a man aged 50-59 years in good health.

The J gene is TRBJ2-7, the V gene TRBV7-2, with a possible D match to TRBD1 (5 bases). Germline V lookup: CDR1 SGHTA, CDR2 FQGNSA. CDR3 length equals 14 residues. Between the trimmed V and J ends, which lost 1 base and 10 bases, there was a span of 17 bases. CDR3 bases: TGTGCCAGCAGCTTAGGACAGAATTTACGAGAACAGTACTTC. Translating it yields CASSLGQNLREQYF.

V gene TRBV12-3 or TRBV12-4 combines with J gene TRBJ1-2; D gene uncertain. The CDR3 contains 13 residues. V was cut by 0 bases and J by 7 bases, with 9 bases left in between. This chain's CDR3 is CASSLAGGSGYTF. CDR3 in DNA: TGTGCCAGCAGTTTAGCGGGCGGGTCTGGCTACACCTTC.

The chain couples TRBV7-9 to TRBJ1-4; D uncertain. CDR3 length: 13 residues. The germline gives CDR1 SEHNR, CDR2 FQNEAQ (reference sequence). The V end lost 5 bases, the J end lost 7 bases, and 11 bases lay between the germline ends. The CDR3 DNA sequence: TGTGCCAGCAGCCCCGGCCGTAGTGAAAAACTGTTTTTT. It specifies CASSPGRSEKLFF.

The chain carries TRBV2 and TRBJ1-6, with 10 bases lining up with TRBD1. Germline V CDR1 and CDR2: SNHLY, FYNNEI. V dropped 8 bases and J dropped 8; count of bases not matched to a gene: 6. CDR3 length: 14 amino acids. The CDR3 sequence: CASGPGQGYSPLHF. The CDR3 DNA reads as TGTGCCAGCGGCCCGGGACAGGGGTATTCACCCCTCCACTTT.

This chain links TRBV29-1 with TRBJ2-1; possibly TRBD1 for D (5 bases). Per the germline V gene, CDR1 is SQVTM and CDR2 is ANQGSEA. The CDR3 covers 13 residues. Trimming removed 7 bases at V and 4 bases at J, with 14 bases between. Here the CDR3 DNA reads TGCAGCGGGGATCTGGCAGGGTACAATGAGCAGTTCTTC. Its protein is CSGDLAGYNEQFF.

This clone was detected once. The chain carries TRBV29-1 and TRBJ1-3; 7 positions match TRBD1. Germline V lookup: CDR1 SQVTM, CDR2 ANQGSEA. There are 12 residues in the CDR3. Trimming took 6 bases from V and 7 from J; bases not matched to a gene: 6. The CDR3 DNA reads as TGCAGCGTCGGACAGGAAAGCAACACCATATATTTT. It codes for CSVGQESNTIYF.

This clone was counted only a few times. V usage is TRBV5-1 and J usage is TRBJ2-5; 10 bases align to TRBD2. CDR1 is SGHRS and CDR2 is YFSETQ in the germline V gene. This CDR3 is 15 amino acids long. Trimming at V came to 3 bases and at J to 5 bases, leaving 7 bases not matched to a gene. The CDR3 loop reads CASSSGTSVTETQYF. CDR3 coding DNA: TGCGCCAGCAGCTCCGGGACTAGCGTGACGGAGACCCAGTACTTC.

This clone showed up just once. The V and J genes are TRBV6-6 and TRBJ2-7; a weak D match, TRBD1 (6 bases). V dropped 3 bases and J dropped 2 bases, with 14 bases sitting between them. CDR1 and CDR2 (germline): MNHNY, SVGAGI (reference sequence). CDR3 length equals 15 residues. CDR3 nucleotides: TGTGCCAGCAGTTATTCCAGGGGTCGCACCTACGAGCAGTACTTC. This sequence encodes CASSYSRGRTYEQYF.

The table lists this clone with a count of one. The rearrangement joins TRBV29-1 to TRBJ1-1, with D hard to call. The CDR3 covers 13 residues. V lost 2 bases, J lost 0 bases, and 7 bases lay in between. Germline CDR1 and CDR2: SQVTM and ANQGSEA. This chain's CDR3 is CSVEFGLNTEAFF. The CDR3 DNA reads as TGCAGCGTTGAATTTGGCTTGAACACTGAAGCTTTCTTT.

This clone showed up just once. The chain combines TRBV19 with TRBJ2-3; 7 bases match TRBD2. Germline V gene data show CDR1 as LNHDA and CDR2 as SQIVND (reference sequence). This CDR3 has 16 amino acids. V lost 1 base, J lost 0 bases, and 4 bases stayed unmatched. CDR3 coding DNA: TGTGCCAGTAGTATAGGTGGCGGGAGAAGCACAGATACGCAGTATTTT. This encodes CASSIGGGRSTDTQYF.

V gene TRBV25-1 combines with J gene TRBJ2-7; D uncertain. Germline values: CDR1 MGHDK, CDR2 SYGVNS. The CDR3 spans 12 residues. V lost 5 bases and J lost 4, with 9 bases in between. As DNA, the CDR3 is TGTGCCAGCAGTCGATCCATATACGAGCAGTACTTC. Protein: CASSRSIYEQYF.

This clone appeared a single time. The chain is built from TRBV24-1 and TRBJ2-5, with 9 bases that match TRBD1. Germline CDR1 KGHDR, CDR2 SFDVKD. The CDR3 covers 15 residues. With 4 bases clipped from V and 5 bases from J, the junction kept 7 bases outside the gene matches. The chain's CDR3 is CATSEPHRGQETQYF. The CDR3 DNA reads TGTGCCACCAGTGAGCCTCACAGGGGGCAGGAGACCCAGTACTTC.

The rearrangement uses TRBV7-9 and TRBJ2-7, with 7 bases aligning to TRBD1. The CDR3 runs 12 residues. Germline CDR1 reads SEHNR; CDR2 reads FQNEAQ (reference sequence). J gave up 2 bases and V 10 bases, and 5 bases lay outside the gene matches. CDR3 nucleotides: TGTGCCACCAACAGGGGACCCTACGAGCAGTACTTC. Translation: CATNRGPYEQYF. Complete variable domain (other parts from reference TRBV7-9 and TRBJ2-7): DTGVSQNPRHKITKRGQNVTFRCDPISEHNRLYWYRQTLGQGPEFLTYFQNEAQLEKSRLLSDRFSAERPKGSFSTLEIQRTEQGDSAMYLCATNRGPYEQYFGPGTRLTVT.

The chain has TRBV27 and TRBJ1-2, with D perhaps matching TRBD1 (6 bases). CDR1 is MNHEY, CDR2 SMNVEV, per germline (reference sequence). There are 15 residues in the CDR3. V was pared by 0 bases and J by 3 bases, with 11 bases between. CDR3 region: CASSLSGGPYYGYTF. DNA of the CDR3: TGTGCCAGCAGTTTATCGGGGGGGCCTTACTATGGCTACACCTTC.

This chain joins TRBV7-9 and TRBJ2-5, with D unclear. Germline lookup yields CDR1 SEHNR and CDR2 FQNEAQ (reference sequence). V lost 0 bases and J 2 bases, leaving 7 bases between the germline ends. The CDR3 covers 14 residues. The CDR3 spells CASSLAPGQETQYF. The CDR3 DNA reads TGTGCCAGCAGCTTAGCGCCCGGACAAGAGACCCAGTACTTC.

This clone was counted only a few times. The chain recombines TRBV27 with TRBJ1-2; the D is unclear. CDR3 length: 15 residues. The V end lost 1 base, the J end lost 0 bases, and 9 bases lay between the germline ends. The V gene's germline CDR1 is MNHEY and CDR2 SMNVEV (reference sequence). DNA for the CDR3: TGTGCCAGCAGTTTATTGCCCAGCCCTAACTATGGCTACACCTTC. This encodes CASSLLPSPNYGYTF.

CDR3 nucleotide sequence: TGTGCCAGTAGGAGACCGGGACATCGGAGTAGGGGCTACACCTTC. It specifies CASRRPGHRSRGYTF. The gene calls are TRBV19 and TRBJ1-2, with a tentative D call TRBD1 (6 bases). V dropped 6 bases and J dropped 8 bases, with 22 bases sitting between them. Germline lookup yields CDR1 LNHDA and CDR2 SQIVND (reference sequence). This CDR3 is built from 15 residues. Full variable domain (outside the CDR3, taken from reference TRBV19 and TRBJ1-2): DGGITQSPKYLFRKEGQNVTLSCEQNLNHDAMYWYRQDPGQGLRLIYYSQIVNDFQKGDIAEGYSVSREKKESFPLTVTSAQKNPTAFYLCASRRPGHRSRGYTFGSGTRLTVV.

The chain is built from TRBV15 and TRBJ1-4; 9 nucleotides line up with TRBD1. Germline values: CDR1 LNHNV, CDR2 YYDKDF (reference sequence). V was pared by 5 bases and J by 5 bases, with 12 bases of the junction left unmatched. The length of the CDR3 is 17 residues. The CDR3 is CATSPRPGQGRNEKLFF. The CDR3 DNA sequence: TGTGCCACCAGCCCTCGACCGGGACAGGGACGGAATGAAAAACTGTTTTTT.